This TCR beta chain was profiled in a study of vaccination and CD4 T cells after COVID-19. The wider study: Samples were taken after vaccination, a median of roughly 70 days after dose two, with a range of 14 to 241. The stimulus for the cells was overlapping spike peptides derived from SARS-CoV-2, HCoV-NL63, HCoV-OC43 and HCoV-229E.

A word on this clonotype: Its antigen is undetermined.

The Oncomine TCR Beta short-read assay sequenced DNA from cultured CD4+ T cells. TCRdb re-called the PCR reads with MiXCR, one entry per CDR3 protein. The data show about 10,000 distinct CDR3 sequences, with less than 80% seen just once and around a quarter held by the top ten. With 3 bases removed from V and 2 bases from J, the gap between germline ends came to 14 bases. The CDR3 totals 17 residues. Germline CDR1 MNHEY, CDR2 SMNVEV (reference sequence). Treatment: roughly ten-day PBMC culture with coronavirus spike peptide pools or control peptides (ViraFEST assay). Collection of the unexposed donor's CD4+ T cells took place before the COVID-19 pandemic (2011-2018).

V gene TRBV27 combines with J gene TRBJ1-6; D ambiguous. Sequencing was carried out using CD4+ T cells from blood, cultured in vitro. This receptor was taken from a human donor in good health. The CDR3 loop reads CASSFSGRTTYNSPLHF. DNA for the CDR3: TGTGCCAGCAGTTTTTCTGGGCGGACTACCTATAATTCACCCCTCCACTTT.